A selection of T cell receptor beta chains follows, all from one sample in a study of early T cells in non-severe SARS-CoV-2 infection. TCRdb re-analysed the 5' RACE reads in MiXCR, keeping a single row per CDR3 protein. The sample carries tens of thousands of distinct CDR3 sequences, 5.6% recorded once. The sequenced sample consisted of whole blood. These receptors were taken from an adult who was a healthcare worker with PCR-confirmed SARS-CoV-2 infection or an uninfected control (not recorded which). Each CDR3 is given with its conserved first and last residue. The order of the fields is J gene, V gene, clone size, CDR3 protein. Clone size is stated in some rows and not others, as once, few, many or a class when expanded.

>TRBJ2-7|TRBV5-1|.
CASSVPSYEQYF
>TRBJ2-3|TRBV6-5|many
CASSYSNGADTQYF
>TRBJ1-6|TRBV27|few
CASSYKGNTLHF
>TRBJ1-1|TRBV5-1|.
CASSLKGYGVTEAFF
>TRBJ2-1|TRBV27|many
CASSFGGGAREQFF
>TRBJ2-7|TRBV7-8|.
CASGRTGVYEQYF
>TRBJ2-7|TRBV29-1|many
CSARDRVFEQYF
>TRBJ2-7|TRBV6-2/TRBV6-3|many
CASTRSFQQYF
>TRBJ1-5|TRBV20-1|few
CSARRTGRNQPQHF
>TRBJ2-3|TRBV18|many
CASSQIQPGQGFTDTQYF
>TRBJ2-5|TRBV25-1|.
CASTSPQETQYF
>TRBJ2-2|TRBV19|few
CASSFYYRGYTGELFF
>TRBJ2-1|TRBV7-9|many
CASSGQGAFRIYEQFF
>TRBJ1-4|TRBV20-1|many
CSADTMEKLFF
>TRBJ1-2|TRBV27|many
CASSFRQGSYGYTF
>TRBJ2-7|TRBV13|many
CASLGTGAYEQYF
>TRBJ1-2|TRBV29-1|.
CSVGGFYGYTF
>TRBJ2-5|TRBV19|many
CASSIRARTKETQYF
>TRBJ1-3|TRBV20-1|many
CSVGHRGTSGNTIYF
>TRBJ2-2|TRBV13|many
CASSGGPGLPGELFF
>TRBJ1-2|TRBV18|few
CASSPGQGNYGYTF
>TRBJ1-5|TRBV6-2/TRBV6-3|many
CASRFGTGQPQHF
>TRBJ1-5|TRBV6-5|few
CASTPGGHQPQHF
>TRBJ2-3|TRBV19|many
CATAGGTYTQYF
>TRBJ2-5|TRBV6-1|many
CASSSTSGIEETQYF
>TRBJ2-1|TRBV12-5|.
CASGFDSGGSYNEQFF
>TRBJ2-3|TRBV6-5|many
CASRSQGVYRTDTQYF
>TRBJ2-1|TRBV6-5|many
CASRGSYNEQFF
>TRBJ1-5|TRBV7-8|few
CASSLNLGTGNQPQHF
>TRBJ1-4|TRBV7-9|.
CASSLDTFPMNKLFF
>TRBJ1-2|TRBV18|few
CASSHQDRNYGYTF
>TRBJ2-7|TRBV7-8|many
CASRLHPTGSPYEQYF
>TRBJ1-5|TRBV12-3/TRBV12-4|many
CASRITGGNQPQHF
>TRBJ1-2|TRBV19|.
CASSKPAGHSYGYTF
>TRBJ2-4|TRBV5-1|medium-sized
CASSPGGDGSVQYF
>TRBJ2-5|TRBV7-3|many
CASSPYQGARETQYF
>TRBJ2-2|TRBV5-1|few
CASSVPTGRTGELFF
>TRBJ2-7|TRBV7-8|many
CASSFGLAGGLGKEQYF
>TRBJ2-1|TRBV6-5|few
CASSYYPQASSYNEQFF
>TRBJ2-1|TRBV24-1|many
CATSEGRGEQFF
>TRBJ1-3|TRBV27|few
CASSLGTGSGNTIYF
>TRBJ1-1|TRBV19|many
CASRDSYTEAFF